One T cell receptor (beta chain) is described in this entry. The antigen is undetermined. This record belongs to a study of Ad26.COV2.S vaccination and SARS-CoV-2 variants. Repertoires were generated with immunoSEQ multiplex PCR, while TCRdb's copy carries only in-frame clones and drops some. The sample yields 200,000 to 300,000 clones, roughly 88% seen once. CDR3 length: 17 residues. Germline CDR1 reads GTSNPN; CDR2 reads SVGIG (reference sequence). V lost 0 bases to trimming and J lost 7 bases, with 21 bases between them. Study-wide results and caveats: People who got the vaccine had more spike-specific TCR breadth than people who got placebo.

Treatment of the sample: over 15 received Ad26.COV2.S at low or high dose, single or two shots; roughly five received placebo; per-sample allocation not given. On day 63 after the first injection, vaccine and placebo recipients gave samples. Material: peripheral blood, obtained in a trial of Ad26.COV2.S vaccine versus placebo. The TCR sequence derives from a person aged 18-60 years who received the Ad26.COV2.S COVID-19 vaccine or a placebo. The rearrangement uses TRBV30 and TRBJ1-4, with D unclear. CDR3 sequence (DNA): TGTGCCTGGAGTGTCGGGAAGGGTTTACCTAATGGTGAAAAACTGTTTTTT. Its protein product is CAWSVGKGLPNGEKLFF.